This T cell receptor beta chain was recovered during a study of T cell responses to AZD1222 COVID-19 vaccine. The CDR3 is 15 amino acids. V lost 5 bases and J lost 7; bases outside the gene matches: 7. CDR1 is LGHDT and CDR2 is YNNKEL in the germline V gene (reference sequence). Sequencing was performed with immunoSEQ multiplex PCR; in TCRdb, only in-frame clones are kept and a portion is missing. The sample carries 150,000 to 200,000 clones, 94% recorded once. The starting material was peripheral blood, obtained on day 0 of AZD1222 vaccination. The chain is built from TRBV3-1 (or the pseudogene TRBV3-2) and TRBJ2-7; TRBD2 matches 14 bases. This clonotype was sampled from an adult in good health. The CDR3 reads CASSYSGLAGEEQYF. The CDR3, as DNA: TGTGCCAGCAGCTACTCGGGACTAGCGGGAGAAGAGCAGTACTTC.